Each of the 9 T cell receptor beta chains below was sequenced from the same sample in a study of cytomegalovirus exposure and HLA in healthy donors. Primers: 60 Vbeta forward and 13 Jbeta reverse. Sequenced by immunoSEQ multiplex PCR; TCRdb stores in-frame clones only, minus some. The sample holds approximately 110,000 clones, roughly 13% seen once. The sample was PBMCs. These TCRs come from a man aged 40-49 years in good health and CMV-seropositive.

The chain uses TRBV4-1 and TRBJ2-3; tentatively, D is TRBD2 (6 bases). The germline CDR1 and CDR2 sequences are MGHRA and YSYEKL. The CDR3 sequence is 17 residues long. Trimming removed 0 bases from V and 7 bases from J, with 20 bases in between. CDR3 DNA sequence: TGCGCCAGCAGCCAAGATACTACAGCGGGCGCGGAATATACGCAGTATTTT. Its translation is CASSQDTTAGAEYTQYF.

This clone was observed a few times. This chain connects TRBV28 to TRBJ2-1; D ambiguous. V lost 3 bases and J 2 bases, leaving 8 bases between the germline ends. The CDR3 has 14 residues. Looked up from germline, CDR1 is MDHEN and CDR2 is SYDVKM. DNA of the CDR3: TGTGCCAGCAGTTTCATATCGGCCTACAATGAGCAGTTCTTC. Translation: CASSFISAYNEQFF.

The V gene is TRBV19, the J gene TRBJ1-1; the D is unclear. V lost 2 bases, J lost 1 base, and 5 bases lay in between. In germline, CDR1 is LNHDA, CDR2 SQIVND (reference sequence). CDR3 size: 13 residues. This chain's CDR3 is CASSISRNTEAFF. DNA of the CDR3: TGTGCCAGTAGTATATCCAGGAACACTGAAGCTTTCTTT. The full variable domain, with the rest looked up from reference TRBV19 and TRBJ1-1, is DGGITQSPKYLFRKEGQNVTLSCEQNLNHDAMYWYRQDPGQGLRLIYYSQIVNDFQKGDIAEGYSVSREKKESFPLTVTSAQKNPTAFYLCASSISRNTEAFFGQGTRLTVV.

J is TRBJ2-1 and V is TRBV27, with TRBD2 matching 7 bases. Germline CDR1 is MNHEY and CDR2 is SMNVEV (reference sequence). This CDR3 has 16 residues. Unmatched junction bases numbered 5, after V lost 0 bases and J lost 3 bases. The CDR3 protein is CASSLSEASGYNEQFF. CDR3 coding DNA: TGTGCCAGCAGTTTATCGGAGGCTAGCGGCTACAATGAGCAGTTCTTC.

This clone was seen more than once but under ten times. This rearrangement joins TRBV5-1 to TRBJ2-1; tentative D call: TRBD2 (5 bases). Germline V gene lookup returns CDR1 SGHRS and CDR2 YFSETQ. V was shortened by 0 bases and J by 5 bases, with 21 bases between the two germline ends. The CDR3 is 18 residues long. The CDR3 loop reads CASSLELSGVYTNNEQFF. The DNA for the CDR3 is TGCGCCAGCAGCTTGGAACTTTCCGGGGTATACACTAACAATGAGCAGTTCTTC.

This clone was counted a single time. The chain couples TRBV9 to TRBJ2-4; 12 nucleotides line up with TRBD1. Looked up from germline, CDR1 is SGDLS and CDR2 is YYNGEE. This CDR3 spans 16 amino acids. V was pared by 3 bases and J by 6 bases, with 7 bases of the junction left unmatched. Here the CDR3 reads CASSAGTGGTRNIQYF. The DNA for the CDR3 is TGTGCCAGCAGCGCAGGGACAGGGGGCACTAGAAACATTCAGTACTTC.

This clone was observed a few times. The chain links TRBV12-5 to TRBJ1-5, with 8 bases fitting TRBD1. The J segment lost 7 bases and the V segment lost 4 bases, leaving 6 bases of the junction unmatched. This CDR3 spans 14 amino acids. The germline gives CDR1 LGHNT, CDR2 FRNRAP. CDR3 in DNA: TGTGCTAGTGGTTCCGGGACAGGATTGCAGCCCCAGCATTTT. This translates into CASGSGTGLQPQHF.

Turning to this clone: Additional DNA sequences in this sample encode the identical CDR3. This chain joins TRBV28 and TRBJ1-1, with 9 bases aligning to TRBD1. After removal of 3 bases from V and 0 bases from J, the junction contained 11 bases not matched to a gene. The germline V gene encodes CDR1 MDHEN and CDR2 SYDVKM. This CDR3 contains 18 residues. CDR3 in amino acids: CASSFEVGTGPVNTEAFF. CDR3 sequence (DNA): TGTGCCAGCAGTTTCGAGGTGGGGACAGGGCCAGTGAACACTGAAGCTTTCTTT.

This CDR3 reads CASSQEVGAGGETQYF. The CDR3 bases are TGCGCCAGCAGCCAAGAAGTGGGAGCGGGCGGAGAGACCCAGTACTTC. The chain uses TRBV4-3 and TRBJ2-5, with TRBD2 as a possible D gene (6 bases). Trimming removed 0 bases at V and 4 bases at J, with 15 bases between. The CDR3 runs 16 residues. Per the germline V gene, CDR1 is LGHNA and CDR2 is YSLEER.